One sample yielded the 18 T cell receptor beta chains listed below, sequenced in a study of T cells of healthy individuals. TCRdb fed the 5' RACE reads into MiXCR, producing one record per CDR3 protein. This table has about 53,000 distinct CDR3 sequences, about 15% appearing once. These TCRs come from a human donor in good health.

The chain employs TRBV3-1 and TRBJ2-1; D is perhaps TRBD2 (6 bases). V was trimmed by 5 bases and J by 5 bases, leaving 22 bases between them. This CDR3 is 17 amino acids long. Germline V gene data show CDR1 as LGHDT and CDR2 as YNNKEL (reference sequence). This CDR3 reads CASSESSSGENNNEQFF. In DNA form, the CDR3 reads TGTGCCAGCAGCGAGTCCAGCTCGGGGGAGAATAACAATGAGCAGTTCTTC.

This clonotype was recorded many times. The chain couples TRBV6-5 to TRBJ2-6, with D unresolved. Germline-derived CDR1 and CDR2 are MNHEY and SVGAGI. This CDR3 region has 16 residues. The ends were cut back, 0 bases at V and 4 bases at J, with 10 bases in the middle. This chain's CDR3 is CASSYSFPRGANVLTF. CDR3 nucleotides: TGTGCCAGCAGTTACTCGTTCCCTAGGGGGGCCAACGTCCTGACTTTC.

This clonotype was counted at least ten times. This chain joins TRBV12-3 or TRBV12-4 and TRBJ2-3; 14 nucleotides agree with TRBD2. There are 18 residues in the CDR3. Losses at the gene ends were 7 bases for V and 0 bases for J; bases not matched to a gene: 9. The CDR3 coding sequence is TGTGCCAGCACCCCAGGGACTAGCGGGAGTCGTAGCACAGATACGCAGTATTTT. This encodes CASTPGTSGSRSTDTQYF.

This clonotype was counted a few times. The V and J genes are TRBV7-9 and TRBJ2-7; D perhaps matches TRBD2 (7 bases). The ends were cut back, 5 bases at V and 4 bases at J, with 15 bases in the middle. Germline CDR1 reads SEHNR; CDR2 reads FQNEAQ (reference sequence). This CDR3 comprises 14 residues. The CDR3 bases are TGTGCCAGCAGCCCATCGGGGGGCCCTTACGAGCAGTACTTC. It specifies CASSPSGGPYEQYF.

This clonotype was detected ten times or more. Here the CDR3 reads CSSNTPTGPQETQYF. DNA for the CDR3: TGCAGCTCCAACACCCCGACAGGTCCGCAAGAGACCCAGTACTTC. The V gene is TRBV29-1, the J gene TRBJ2-5; tentatively, D is TRBD1 (6 bases). This CDR3 is built from 15 residues. The germline CDR1 and CDR2 sequences are SQVTM and ANQGSEA. V lost 8 bases, J lost 2 bases, and 21 bases lay in between.

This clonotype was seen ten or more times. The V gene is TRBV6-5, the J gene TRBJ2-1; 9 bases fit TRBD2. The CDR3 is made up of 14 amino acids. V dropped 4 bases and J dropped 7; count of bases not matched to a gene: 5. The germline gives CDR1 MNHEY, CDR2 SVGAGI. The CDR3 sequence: CASSFRTSVNEQFF. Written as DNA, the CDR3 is TGTGCCAGCAGTTTCCGGACTAGCGTGAATGAGCAGTTCTTC.

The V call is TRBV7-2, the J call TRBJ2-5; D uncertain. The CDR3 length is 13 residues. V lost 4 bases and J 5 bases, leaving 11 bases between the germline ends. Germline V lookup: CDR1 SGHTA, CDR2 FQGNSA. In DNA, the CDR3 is TGTGCCAGCAGCTCCCACGACGGGGAGACCCAGTACTTC. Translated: CASSSHDGETQYF.

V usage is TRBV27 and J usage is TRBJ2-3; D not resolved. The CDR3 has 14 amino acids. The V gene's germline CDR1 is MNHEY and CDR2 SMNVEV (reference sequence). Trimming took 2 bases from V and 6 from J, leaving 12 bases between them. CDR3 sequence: CASSLDPRSDTQYF. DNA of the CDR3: TGTGCCAGCAGTTTAGACCCAAGGTCGGATACGCAGTATTTT.

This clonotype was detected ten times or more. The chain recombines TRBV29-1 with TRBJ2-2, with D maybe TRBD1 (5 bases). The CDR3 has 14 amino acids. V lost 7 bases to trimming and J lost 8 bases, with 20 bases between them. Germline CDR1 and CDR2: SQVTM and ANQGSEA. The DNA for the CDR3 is TGCAGCGGAGGAGAGACAGCTATCATAGGGGAGCTGTTTTTT. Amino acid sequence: CSGGETAIIGELFF.

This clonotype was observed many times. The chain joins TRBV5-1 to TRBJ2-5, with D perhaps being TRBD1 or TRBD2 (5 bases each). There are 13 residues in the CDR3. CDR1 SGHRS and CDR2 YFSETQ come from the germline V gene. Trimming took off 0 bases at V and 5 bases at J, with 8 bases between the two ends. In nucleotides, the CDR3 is TGCGCCAGCAGCTTGGGAGGGACGGAGACCCAGTACTTC. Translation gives CASSLGGTETQYF.

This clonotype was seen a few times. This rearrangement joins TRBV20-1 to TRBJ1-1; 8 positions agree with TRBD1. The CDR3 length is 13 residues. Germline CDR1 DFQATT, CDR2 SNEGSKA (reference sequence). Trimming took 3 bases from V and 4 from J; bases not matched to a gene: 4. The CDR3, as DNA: TGCAGTGCTAGGCCCACAGGGGGCACTGAAGCTTTCTTT. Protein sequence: CSARPTGGTEAFF.

CDR3 residues: CASSDSRNTEAFF. CDR3 coding DNA: TGTGCCAGCAGTGACTCCCGGAACACTGAAGCTTTCTTT. The chain joins TRBV2 to TRBJ1-1; D unresolved. The V end lost 3 bases, the J end lost 1 base, and 6 bases lay between the germline ends. This CDR3 region has 13 residues. Germline CDR1 and CDR2: SNHLY and FYNNEI.

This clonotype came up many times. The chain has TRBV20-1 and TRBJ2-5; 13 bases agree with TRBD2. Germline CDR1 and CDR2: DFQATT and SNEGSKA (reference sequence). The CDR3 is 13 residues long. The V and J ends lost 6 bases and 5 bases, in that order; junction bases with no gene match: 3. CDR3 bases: TGCAGTGCAGAGACTAGCGGGGGGGAGACCCAGTACTTC. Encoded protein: CSAETSGGETQYF.

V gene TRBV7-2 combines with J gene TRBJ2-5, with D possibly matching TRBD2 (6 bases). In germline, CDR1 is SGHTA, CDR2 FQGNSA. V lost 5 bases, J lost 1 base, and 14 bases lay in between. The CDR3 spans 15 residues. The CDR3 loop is CASSPPSVAQETQYF. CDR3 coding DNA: TGTGCCAGCAGCCCTCCTAGCGTCGCCCAAGAGACCCAGTACTTC. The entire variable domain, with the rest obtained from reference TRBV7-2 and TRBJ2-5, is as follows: GAGVSQSPSNKVTEKGKDVELRCDPISGHTALYWYRQSLGQGLEFLIYFQGNSAPDKSGLPSDRFSAERTGGSVSTLTIQRTQQEDSAVYLCASSPPSVAQETQYFGPGTRLLVL.

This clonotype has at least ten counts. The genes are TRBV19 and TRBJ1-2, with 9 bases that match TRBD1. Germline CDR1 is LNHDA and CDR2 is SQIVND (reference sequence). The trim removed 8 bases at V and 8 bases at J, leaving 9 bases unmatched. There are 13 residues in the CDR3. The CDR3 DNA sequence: TGTGCCAGTGGGCAGACAGGGACAGGGGGCTACACCTTC. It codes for CASGQTGTGGYTF.

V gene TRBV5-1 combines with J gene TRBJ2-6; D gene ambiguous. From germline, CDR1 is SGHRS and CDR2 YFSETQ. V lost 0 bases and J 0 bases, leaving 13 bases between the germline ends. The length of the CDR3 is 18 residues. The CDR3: CASSLEDGSSSGANVLTF. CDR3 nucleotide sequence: TGCGCCAGCAGCTTGGAGGACGGCTCCTCCTCTGGGGCCAACGTCCTGACTTTC.

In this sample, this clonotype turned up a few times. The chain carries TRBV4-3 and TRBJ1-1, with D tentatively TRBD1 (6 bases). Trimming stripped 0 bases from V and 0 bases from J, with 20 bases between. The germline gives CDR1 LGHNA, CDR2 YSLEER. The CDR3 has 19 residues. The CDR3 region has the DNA TGCGCCAGCAGCCAAGATGGCGGGGGGCGAGTCGGGGTGAACACTGAAGCTTTCTTT. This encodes CASSQDGGGRVGVNTEAFF.

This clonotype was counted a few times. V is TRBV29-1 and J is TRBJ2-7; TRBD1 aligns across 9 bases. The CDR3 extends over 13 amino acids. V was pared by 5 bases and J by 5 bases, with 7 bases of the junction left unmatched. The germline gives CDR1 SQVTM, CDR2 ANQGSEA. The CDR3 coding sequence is TGCAGCGTTTTGGGACAGGGTTACAACGAGCAGTACTTC. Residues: CSVLGQGYNEQYF.